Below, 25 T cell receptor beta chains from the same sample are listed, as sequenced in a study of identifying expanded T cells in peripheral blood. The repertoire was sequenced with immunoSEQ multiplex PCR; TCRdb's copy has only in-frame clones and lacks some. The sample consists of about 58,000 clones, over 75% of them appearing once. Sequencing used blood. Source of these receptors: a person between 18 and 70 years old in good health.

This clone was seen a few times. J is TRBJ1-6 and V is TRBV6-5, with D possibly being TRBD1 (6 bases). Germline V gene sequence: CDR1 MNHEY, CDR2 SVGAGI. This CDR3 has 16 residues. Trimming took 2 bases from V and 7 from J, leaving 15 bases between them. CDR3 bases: TGTGCCAGCAGTTACCTTCACCAGGGGAGCAATTCACCCCTCCACTTT. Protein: CASSYLHQGSNSPLHF.

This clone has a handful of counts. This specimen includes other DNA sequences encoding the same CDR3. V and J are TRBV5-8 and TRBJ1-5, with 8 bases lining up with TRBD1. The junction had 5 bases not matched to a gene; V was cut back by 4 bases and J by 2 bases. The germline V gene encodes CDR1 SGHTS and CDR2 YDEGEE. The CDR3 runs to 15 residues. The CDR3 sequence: CASSLDRGGNQPQHF. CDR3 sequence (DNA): TGTGCCAGCAGCCTAGACAGGGGTGGCAATCAGCCCCAGCATTTT.

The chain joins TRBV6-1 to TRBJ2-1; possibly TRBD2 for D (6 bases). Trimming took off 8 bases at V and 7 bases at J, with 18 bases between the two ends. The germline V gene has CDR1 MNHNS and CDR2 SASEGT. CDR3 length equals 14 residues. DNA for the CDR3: TGTGCCAGCGGAGGACCTTGGACTAAGAATGAGCAGTTCTTC. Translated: CASGGPWTKNEQFF.

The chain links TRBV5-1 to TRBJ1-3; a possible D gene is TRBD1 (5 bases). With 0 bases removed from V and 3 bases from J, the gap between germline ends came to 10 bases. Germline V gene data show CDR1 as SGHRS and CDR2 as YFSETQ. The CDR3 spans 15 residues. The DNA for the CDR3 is TGCGCCAGCAGCTTGGAGGGGCGCGGTGGAAACACCATATATTTT. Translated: CASSLEGRGGNTIYF.

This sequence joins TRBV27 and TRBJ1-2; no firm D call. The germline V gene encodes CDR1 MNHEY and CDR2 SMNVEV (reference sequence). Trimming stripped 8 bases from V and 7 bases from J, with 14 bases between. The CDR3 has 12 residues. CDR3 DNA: TGTGCCAGCGCGACCACAGTGGGTGGCTACACCTTC. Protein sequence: CASATTVGGYTF.

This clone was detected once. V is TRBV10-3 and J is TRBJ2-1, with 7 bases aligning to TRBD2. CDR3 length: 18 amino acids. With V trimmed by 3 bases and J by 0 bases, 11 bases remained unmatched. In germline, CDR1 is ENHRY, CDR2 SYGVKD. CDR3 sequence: CAISDSLGGVSSYNEQFF. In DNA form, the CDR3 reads TGTGCCATCAGTGATTCCTTGGGGGGGGTAAGCTCCTACAATGAGCAGTTCTTC.

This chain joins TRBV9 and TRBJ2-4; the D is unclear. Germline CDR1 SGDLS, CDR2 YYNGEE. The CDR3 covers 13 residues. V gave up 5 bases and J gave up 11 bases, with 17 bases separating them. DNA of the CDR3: TGTGCCAGCAGTCGTAGTGGCCCGGGCGTTCAGTACTTC. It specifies CASSRSGPGVQYF.

The CDR3 here is CASNWGKMEPQHF. DNA of the CDR3: TGTGCCAGTAACTGGGGAAAGATGGAGCCCCAGCATTTT. The chain is built from TRBV19 and TRBJ1-5; D remains unclear. V shed 7 bases and J shed 8 bases, with 15 bases lying between them. The length of the CDR3 is 13 residues. The germline V gene encodes CDR1 LNHDA and CDR2 SQIVND (reference sequence).

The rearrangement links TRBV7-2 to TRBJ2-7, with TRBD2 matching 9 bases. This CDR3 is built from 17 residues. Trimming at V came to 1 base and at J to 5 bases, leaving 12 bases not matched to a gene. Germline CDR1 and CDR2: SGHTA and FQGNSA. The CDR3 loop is CASSLDWALAGANEQYF. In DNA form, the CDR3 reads TGTGCCAGCAGCTTAGATTGGGCTTTAGCGGGAGCGAACGAGCAGTACTTC.

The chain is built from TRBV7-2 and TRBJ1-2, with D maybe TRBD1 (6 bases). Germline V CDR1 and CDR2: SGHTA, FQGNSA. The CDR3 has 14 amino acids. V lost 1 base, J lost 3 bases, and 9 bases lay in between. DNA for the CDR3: TGTGCCAGCAGCTTAGACAGGGAGGACTATGGCTACACCTTC. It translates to CASSLDREDYGYTF. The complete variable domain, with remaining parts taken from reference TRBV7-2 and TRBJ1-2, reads GAGVSQSPSNKVTEKGKDVELRCDPISGHTALYWYRQSLGQGLEFLIYFQGNSAPDKSGLPSDRFSAERTGGSVSTLTIQRTQQEDSAVYLCASSLDREDYGYTFGSGTRLTVV.

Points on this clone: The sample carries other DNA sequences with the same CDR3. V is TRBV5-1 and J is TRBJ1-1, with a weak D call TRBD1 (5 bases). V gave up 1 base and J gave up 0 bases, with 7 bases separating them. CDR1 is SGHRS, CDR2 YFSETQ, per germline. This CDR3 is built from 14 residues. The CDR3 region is CASSLLGVNTEAFF. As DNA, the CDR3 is TGCGCCAGCAGCTTGTTAGGGGTGAACACTGAAGCTTTCTTT.

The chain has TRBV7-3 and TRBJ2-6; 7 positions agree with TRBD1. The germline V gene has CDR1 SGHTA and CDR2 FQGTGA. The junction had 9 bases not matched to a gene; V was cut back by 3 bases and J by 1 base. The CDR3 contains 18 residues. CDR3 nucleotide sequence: TGTGCCAGCAGCTTGCGGACAGGAGCCTCGTCTGGGGCCAACGTCCTGACTTTC. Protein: CASSLRTGASSGANVLTF.

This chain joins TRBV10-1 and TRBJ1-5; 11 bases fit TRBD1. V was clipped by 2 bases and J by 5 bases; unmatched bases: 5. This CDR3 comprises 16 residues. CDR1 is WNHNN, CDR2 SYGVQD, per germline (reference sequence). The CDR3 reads CASSETGTGGDQPQHF. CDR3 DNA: TGCGCCAGCAGTGAGACCGGGACAGGGGGTGATCAGCCCCAGCATTTT.

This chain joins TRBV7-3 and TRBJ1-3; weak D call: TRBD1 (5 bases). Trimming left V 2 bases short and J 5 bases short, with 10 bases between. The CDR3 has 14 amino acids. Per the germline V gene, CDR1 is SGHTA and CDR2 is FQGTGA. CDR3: CASSLGDERNTIYF. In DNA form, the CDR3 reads TGTGCCAGCAGCTTAGGGGACGAAAGAAACACCATATATTTT.

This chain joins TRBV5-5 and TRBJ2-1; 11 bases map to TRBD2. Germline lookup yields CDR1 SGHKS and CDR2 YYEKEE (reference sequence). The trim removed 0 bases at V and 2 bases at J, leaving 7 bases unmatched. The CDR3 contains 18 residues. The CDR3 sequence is CASSLETSGSLPYNEQFF. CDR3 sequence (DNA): TGTGCCAGCAGCTTGGAAACTAGCGGGAGTTTACCCTACAATGAGCAGTTCTTC.

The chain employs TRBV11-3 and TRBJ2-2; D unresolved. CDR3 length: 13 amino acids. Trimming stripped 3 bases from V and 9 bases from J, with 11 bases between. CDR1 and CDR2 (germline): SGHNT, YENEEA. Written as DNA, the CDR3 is TGTGCCAGCAGCTTTCGGCCGGACCGGGAGCTGTTTTTT. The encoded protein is CASSFRPDRELFF.

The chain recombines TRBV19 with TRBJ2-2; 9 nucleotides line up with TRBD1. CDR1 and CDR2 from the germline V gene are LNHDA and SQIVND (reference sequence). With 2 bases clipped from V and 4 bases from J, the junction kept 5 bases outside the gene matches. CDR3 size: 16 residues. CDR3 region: CASSIRGQGSTGELFF. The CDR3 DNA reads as TGTGCCAGTAGTATACGAGGACAGGGGAGCACCGGGGAGCTGTTTTTT.

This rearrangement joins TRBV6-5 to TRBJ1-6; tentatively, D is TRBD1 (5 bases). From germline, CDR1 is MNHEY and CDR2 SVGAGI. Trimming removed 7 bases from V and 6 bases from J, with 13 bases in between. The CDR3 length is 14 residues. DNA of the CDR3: TGTGCCAGCAAACGAGACAGAGTTAATTCACCCCTCCACTTT. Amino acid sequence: CASKRDRVNSPLHF.

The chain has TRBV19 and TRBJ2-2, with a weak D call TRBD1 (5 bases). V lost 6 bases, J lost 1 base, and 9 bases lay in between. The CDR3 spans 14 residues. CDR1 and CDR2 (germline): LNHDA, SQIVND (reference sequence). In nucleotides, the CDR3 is TGTGCCAGTAGAGGAACAGGGAACACCGGGGAGCTGTTTTTT. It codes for CASRGTGNTGELFF.

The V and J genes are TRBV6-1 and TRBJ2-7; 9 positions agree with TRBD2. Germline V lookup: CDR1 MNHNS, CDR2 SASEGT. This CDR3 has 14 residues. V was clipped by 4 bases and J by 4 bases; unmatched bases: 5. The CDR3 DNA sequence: TGTGCCAGCAGTGGGACTAGCGAGGGGTACGAGCAGTACTTC. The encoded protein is CASSGTSEGYEQYF.

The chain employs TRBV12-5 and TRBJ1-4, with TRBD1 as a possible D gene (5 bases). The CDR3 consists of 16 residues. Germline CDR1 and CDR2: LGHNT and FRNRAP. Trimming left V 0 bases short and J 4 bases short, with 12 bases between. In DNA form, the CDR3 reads TGTGCTAGTGGTTTGGTCACCGGGGGGTATAATGAAAAACTGTTTTTT. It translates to CASGLVTGGYNEKLFF.

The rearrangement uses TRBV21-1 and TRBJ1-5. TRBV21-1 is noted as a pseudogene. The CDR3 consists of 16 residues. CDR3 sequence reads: CASSKQGGRGNQPQHF. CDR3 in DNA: TGTGCCAGCAGCAAACAGGGAGGAAGGGGCAATCAGCCCCAGCATTTT.

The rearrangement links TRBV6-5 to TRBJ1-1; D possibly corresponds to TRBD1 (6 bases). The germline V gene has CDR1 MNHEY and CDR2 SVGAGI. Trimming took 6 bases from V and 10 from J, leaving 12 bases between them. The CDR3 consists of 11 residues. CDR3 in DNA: TGTGCCAGCAGGAGGGGGGGCGTAGCTTTCTTT. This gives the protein CASRRGGVAFF.

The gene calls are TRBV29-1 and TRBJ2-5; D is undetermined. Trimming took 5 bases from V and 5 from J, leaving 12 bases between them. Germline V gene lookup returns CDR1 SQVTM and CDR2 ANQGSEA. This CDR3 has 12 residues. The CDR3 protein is CSVTPRSETQYF. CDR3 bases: TGCAGCGTTACCCCCAGATCGGAGACCCAGTACTTC.

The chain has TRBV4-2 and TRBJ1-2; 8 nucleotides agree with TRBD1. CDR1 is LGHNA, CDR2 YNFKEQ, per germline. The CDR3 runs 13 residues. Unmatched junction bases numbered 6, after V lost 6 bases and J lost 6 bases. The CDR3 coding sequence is TGTGCCAGCAGAGATACGACAGGGGATGGCTACACCTTC. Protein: CASRDTTGDGYTF.